This TCR beta chain was sequenced in a study of blood T cell repertoires in COVID-19 (dated by TCRdb to about 2020). For context, the study as a whole: Samples from collaborators originated in the United States, Italy and Spain and spanned both the acute and convalescent phases of COVID-19. The material from the prospective study consisted of cDNA or gDNA derived from T cells, B-cell-depleted T cells, or PBMCs. Sample metadata almost always included a de-identified subject ID, COVID-19 status, age in years and sex. The samples were drawn from two sources: the first 160 participants of the ongoing ImmuneRACE study, and 950 to 1,500 subjects contributed by 6 global collaborators. Where available, HLA class I and class II types were obtained from metadata supplied by the sample provider rather than from assay-based typing. Deeply sampled blood TCRbeta repertoires from subjects exposed to, actively infected with, or recovered from COVID-19 were included in the dataset. A freely available public database, intended as a resource for researchers studying the immune response to SARS-CoV-2, is where the repertoires were released.

Results and caveats for the whole study, not just this receptor: How much clinical and demographic metadata was included differed by source and by participant, and the metadata was provided uncurated.

Its CDR3 holds 16 amino acids, cysteine through phenylalanine. Only the CDR3 DNA stays, 48 bases, in frame from base 1. After removal of 3 bases from V and 8 bases from J, the junction retains 14 bases not matched to a gene. CDR1 and CDR2, per the germline V gene, are SGHTS and YDEGEE. Whole blood was collected in K2EDTA tubes by collaborating institutions according to the institutions' own protocols. For TCRbeta analysis, collaborator samples were shipped as frozen whole blood, as isolated PBMCs, or as DNA extracted from either sample type. On this clone itself: Its specific antigen is unknown. No base qualities exist here, and no much larger clone lies one base off it.

TCRbeta CDR3 regions were amplified from genomic DNA using the immunoSEQ Assay, a bias-controlled multiplex PCR. Regarding the original processing steps: Within the assay, amplification of reference gene primers was used to estimate how many nucleated cells each sample contained. To quantify the absolute abundance of each unique TCRbeta CDR3 rearrangement, sequence reads were collapsed and filtered. For each sample, productive Simpson clonality was calculated as the square root of Simpson's diversity index over productive rearrangements. TCRdb holds this immuneACCESS table with in-frame rearrangements only. Some clones are missing; in checked studies, unresolved V genes explain under half, and the rest has no known cause. Clonal size and the V and J genes are those of that table, whereas D and trimming came from the DNA. This sample lists a few hundred thousand clones; roughly 85% were detected once. The ten largest make up about 3.2% of the sample.

The V and J segments used are TRBV5-8 and TRBJ1-5; 7 bases in the middle match TRBD1. This sequence was found in a young woman with acute or convalescent COVID-19. Sequencing was carried out using peripheral blood. The sequenced DNA: TGTGCCAGCAGCTCCACCGGGACAGCCCGGCTAAAGCCCCAGCATTTT. Translation gives CASSSTGTARLKPQHF.